These 9 T cell receptor beta chains were all obtained from the same sample, sequenced in a study of blood T cell repertoires in COVID-19. The table came from immunoSEQ multiplex PCR; TCRdb's copy has only in-frame clones and leaves some out. Among roughly 310,000 clones listed, over 75% were seen once. The sequenced sample was peripheral blood. The receptors were sampled from a woman aged 45-65 years with active or convalescent COVID-19.

The V and J genes are TRBV7-2 and TRBJ1-6; D unresolved. The germline V gene encodes CDR1 SGHTA and CDR2 FQGNSA. Trimming pared 3 bases from V and 10 bases from J, leaving 10 bases between. The CDR3 runs to 13 residues. The CDR3 is CASSFQRGSPLHF. CDR3 in DNA: TGTGCCAGCAGCTTCCAAAGAGGCTCACCCCTCCACTTT.

The V call is TRBV9, the J call TRBJ1-4, with 7 bases that match TRBD1. Losses at the gene ends were 4 bases for V and 5 bases for J; bases not matched to a gene: 8. Looked up from germline, CDR1 is SGDLS and CDR2 is YYNGEE. This CDR3 is 15 amino acids long. In DNA, the CDR3 is TGTGCCAGCAGCAAAACCGGGACAGTGAATGAAAAACTGTTTTTT. Translated: CASSKTGTVNEKLFF.

The CDR3 protein is CASSLSQNQETQYF. Written as DNA, the CDR3 is TGCGCCAGCAGCTTGAGTCAGAACCAAGAGACCCAGTACTTC. The chain uses TRBV5-1 and TRBJ2-5; no clear D. CDR3 length: 14 amino acids. From germline, CDR1 is SGHRS and CDR2 YFSETQ. Trimming removed 1 base at V and 0 bases at J, with 7 bases between.

CDR3 sequence reads: CASSYSWLGVNTEAFF. In DNA, the CDR3 is TGTGCCAGCAGTTACTCTTGGCTAGGAGTGAACACTGAAGCTTTCTTT. The J gene is TRBJ1-1, the V gene TRBV6-5; D not resolved. CDR3 length equals 16 residues. Trimming shortened V by 0 bases and J by 0 bases, and 11 bases separated the two germline ends. Germline CDR1 is MNHEY and CDR2 is SVGAGI.

J is TRBJ2-3 and V is TRBV6-4, with D tentatively TRBD1 (6 bases). The CDR3 has 17 residues. Germline V gene lookup returns CDR1 MRHNA and CDR2 SNTAGT. Trimming took 1 base from V and 4 from J, leaving 18 bases between them. The CDR3 DNA follows: TGTGCCAGCAGTGACTTGTTATATACTAGGACAGCAGATACGCAGTATTTT. It yields the protein CASSDLLYTRTADTQYF.

The V gene is TRBV4-3, the J gene TRBJ1-4, with D tentatively TRBD1 (5 bases). Germline-derived CDR1 and CDR2 are LGHNA and YSLEER. The CDR3 totals 15 residues. V was cut by 0 bases and J by 7 bases, with 12 bases left in between. The CDR3 DNA reads TGCGCCAGCAGCCAAGAGCAGGGCCGAGGTGAAAAACTGTTTTTT. Translating it yields CASSQEQGRGEKLFF.

The chain carries TRBV5-6 and TRBJ1-1, with D uncertain. The CDR3 spans 14 residues. The V gene lost 1 base and the J gene lost 4 bases, with 11 bases spanning the gap. CDR1 is SGHDT, CDR2 YYEEEE, per germline. CDR3 in amino acids: CASSLHGGGTEAFF. The CDR3 region has the DNA TGTGCCAGCAGCTTGCACGGTGGTGGCACTGAAGCTTTCTTT.

This chain joins TRBV5-5 and TRBJ1-1; 7 bases agree with TRBD1. The V and J ends lost 4 bases and 6 bases, in that order; junction bases with no gene match: 12. This CDR3 is built from 15 residues. Germline-derived CDR1 and CDR2 are SGHKS and YYEKEE (reference sequence). This CDR3 reads CASSPGGTVRAEAFF. In nucleotides, the CDR3 is TGTGCCAGCAGCCCGGGGGGGACAGTTCGGGCTGAAGCTTTCTTT.

The CDR3 spells CASSGGGTTDTQYF. In nucleotides, the CDR3 is TGTGCCAGCAGCGGGGGGGGGACCACAGATACGCAGTATTTT. The J gene is TRBJ2-3, the V gene TRBV6-5; TRBD2 matches 8 bases. Trimming took 6 bases from V and 2 from J; bases not matched to a gene: 4. Germline CDR1 reads MNHEY; CDR2 reads SVGAGI. The CDR3 has 14 amino acids.